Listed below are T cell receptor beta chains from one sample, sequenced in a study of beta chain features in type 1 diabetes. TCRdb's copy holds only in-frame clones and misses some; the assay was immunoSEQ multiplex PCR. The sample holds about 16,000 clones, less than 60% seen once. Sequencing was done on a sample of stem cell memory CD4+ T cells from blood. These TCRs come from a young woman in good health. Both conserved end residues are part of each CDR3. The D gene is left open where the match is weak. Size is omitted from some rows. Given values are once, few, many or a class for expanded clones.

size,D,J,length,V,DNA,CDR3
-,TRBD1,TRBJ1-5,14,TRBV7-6,TGTGCCAGCAGTCTGGACAGGGCAGGACGGCCCCAGCATTTT,CASSLDRAGRPQHF
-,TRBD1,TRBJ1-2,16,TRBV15,TGTGCCACCAGCAGGAGGGGGGGGACAGGGGGCGGCGGCTACACCTTC,CATSRRGGTGGGGYTF
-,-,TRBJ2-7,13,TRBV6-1,TGTGCCAGCAGGTTCTCCGGGGGAGGCGAGCAGTACTTC,CASRFSGGGEQYF
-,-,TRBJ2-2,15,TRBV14,TGTGCCAGCAGCCAAGATTCGGGAATCACCGGGGAGCTGTTTTTT,CASSQDSGITGELFF
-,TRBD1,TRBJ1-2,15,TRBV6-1,TGTGCCAGCAAGGAGGGACAGCACCCGACGGATGGCTACACCTTC,CASKEGQHPTDGYTF
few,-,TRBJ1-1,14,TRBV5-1,TGCGCCAGCAGCTTAATGGGCCCGAACACTGAAGCTTTCTTT,CASSLMGPNTEAFF
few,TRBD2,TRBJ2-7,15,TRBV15,TGTGCCACCAGCAGAGATCTTAGCGGGAGTTACGAGCAGTACTTC,CATSRDLSGSYEQYF
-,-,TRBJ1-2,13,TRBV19,TGTGCCAGTAGTATATCTGGAGCGGTGGGCTACACCTTC,CASSISGAVGYTF
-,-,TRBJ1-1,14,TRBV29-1,TGCAGCGTAGACTACAGGGATAAGAACACTGAAGCTTTCTTT,CSVDYRDKNTEAFF
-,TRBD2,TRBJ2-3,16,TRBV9,TGTGCCAGCAGCGTAGGCGCGGGAGGGATGACAGATACGCAGTATTTT,CASSVGAGGMTDTQYF
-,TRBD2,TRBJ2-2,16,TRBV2,TGTGCCAGCAGTGAATGGGGACTAGTGGGCACCGGGGAGCTGTTTTTT,CASSEWGLVGTGELFF
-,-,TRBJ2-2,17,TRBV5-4,-,CASSDGLAGVGPGSCFF
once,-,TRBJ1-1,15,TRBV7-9,TGTGCCAGCAGCATAAGACAGTTGATGAACACTGAAGCTTTCTTT,CASSIRQLMNTEAFF
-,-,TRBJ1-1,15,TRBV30,TGTGCCTGGAAAGGGGGACGGCAGGGGAACACTGGAGCTTTCTTT,CAWKGGRQGNTGAFF
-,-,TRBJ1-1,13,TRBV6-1,TGTGCCAGCACCGGGGATCTGAACACTGAAGCTTTCTTT,CASTGDLNTEAFF
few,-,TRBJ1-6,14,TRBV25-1,TGTGCCAGCAGTGAATCGCGGGAAAATTCACCCCTCCACTTT,CASSESRENSPLHF
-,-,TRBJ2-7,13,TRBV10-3,TGTGCCATCGCTGCGGGACAGTCCTACGAGCAGTACTTC,CAIAAGQSYEQYF
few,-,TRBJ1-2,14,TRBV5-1,TGCGCCAGCAGCTTGGCCCCAGTTAACTATGGCTACACCTTC,CASSLAPVNYGYTF
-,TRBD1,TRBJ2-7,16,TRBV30,TGTGCCTGGGGGCGGAAAACCGGGACAGGGAACGACGAGCAGTACTTC,CAWGRKTGTGNDEQYF
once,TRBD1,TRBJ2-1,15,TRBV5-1,TGCGCCAGCAGCTTGGAGGGGACAGACTACAATGAGCAGTTCTTC,CASSLEGTDYNEQFF
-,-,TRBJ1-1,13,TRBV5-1,TGCGCCAGCAGCACCGCGACTAACACTGAAGCTTTCTTT,CASSTATNTEAFF
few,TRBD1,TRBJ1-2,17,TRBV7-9,TGTGCCAGCAGCGTTAGACAGGGGGGGCTCCGGGATCCTGGCTACACCTTC,CASSVRQGGLRDPGYTF
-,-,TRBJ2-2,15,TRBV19,TGTGCCAGTAGTATTGAACAGGGTTCCACCGGGGAGCTGTTTTTT,CASSIEQGSTGELFF
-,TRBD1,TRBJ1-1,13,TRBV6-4,TGTTCCGTCTGGGGACAGGAGAACACTGAAGCTTTCTTT,CSVWGQENTEAFF
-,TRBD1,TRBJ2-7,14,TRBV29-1,TGCAGCGTTGGAGGAGCGGACAGGCGCTACGAGCAGTACTTC,CSVGGADRRYEQYF
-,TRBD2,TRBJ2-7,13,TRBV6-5,TGTGCCAGCAAGATAGCGGGGTCCTACGAGCAGTACTTC,CASKIAGSYEQYF
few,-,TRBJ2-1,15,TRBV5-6,TGTGCCAGCAGCTTGGGGAGCTCCTCCTACAATGAGCAGTTCTTC,CASSLGSSSYNEQFF
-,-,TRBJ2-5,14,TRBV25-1,TGTGCCAGCAGTGAACGGCAGGGAGGCGAGACCCAGTACTTC,CASSERQGGETQYF
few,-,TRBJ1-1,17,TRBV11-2,TGTGCCAGTCGGTTCGGACAGTTCCTTCGCCGGAACACTGAAGCTTTCTTT,CASRFGQFLRRNTEAFF
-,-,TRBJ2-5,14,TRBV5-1,TGCGCCAGCAGCTTGCCCGCGGGTGGAGAGACCCAGTACTTC,CASSLPAGGETQYF
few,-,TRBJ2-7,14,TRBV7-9,TGTGCCAGCAGCTTGAGGAGGGACTCCTACGAGCAGTACTTC,CASSLRRDSYEQYF